Listed below are T cell receptor beta chains from one sample, sequenced in a study of blood T cell repertoires in COVID-19. The method was immunoSEQ multiplex PCR; TCRdb's version includes in-frame clones alone and lacks a portion of them. In the table there are roughly 280,000 clones, 80% to 90% of which are singletons. Material for sequencing was peripheral blood. The receptors shown here come from a woman in her 70s with acute or convalescent COVID-19. Both conserved end residues are part of each CDR3. The D gene is left open where the match is weak. Clone size is stated in some rows and not others, as once, few, many or a class when expanded.

V gene: TRBV6-5
J gene: TRBJ1-1
D gene: TRBD1
clone size: NA
CDR3 DNA: TGTGCCAGCGCCGAGGCCCGACAGGGACGAGCTTTCTTT
CDR3 protein: CASAEARQGRAFF

V gene: TRBV3-1/TRBV3-2
J gene: TRBJ2-7
D gene: TRBD1
clone size: NA
CDR3 DNA: TGTGCCAGCAGCCGACAGGGGGCCTCCTACGAGCAGTACTTC
CDR3 protein: CASSRQGASYEQYF

V gene: TRBV6-5
J gene: TRBJ2-2
D gene: NA
clone size: NA
CDR3 DNA: TGTGCCAGCACAGGGTGGGATGCTGGGGAGCTGTTTTTT
CDR3 protein: CASTGWDAGELFF

V gene: TRBV19
J gene: TRBJ1-2
D gene: NA
clone size: NA
CDR3 DNA: TGTGCCAGTAGTATATCCCCCCCGGACAGCTACTATGGCTACACCTTC
CDR3 protein: CASSISPPDSYYGYTF

V gene: TRBV23-1
J gene: TRBJ1-3
D gene: TRBD1
clone size: NA
CDR3 DNA: TGCGCCAGCAGTCAATCGGGACAGGGGGCGCTGGGGACTGGAAACACCATATATTTT
CDR3 protein: CASSQSGQGALGTGNTIYF

V gene: TRBV6-5
J gene: TRBJ1-2
D gene: TRBD1
clone size: NA
CDR3 DNA: TGTGCCAGCAGTTACCTCCAGGGGGCTGGCTACACCTTC
CDR3 protein: CASSYLQGAGYTF

V gene: TRBV2
J gene: TRBJ2-5
D gene: NA
clone size: NA
CDR3 DNA: TGTGCCAGCAGTGAAGTCGGAGAGACCCAGTACTTC
CDR3 protein: CASSEVGETQYF

V gene: TRBV5-1
J gene: TRBJ1-6
D gene: TRBD1
clone size: NA
CDR3 DNA: TGCGCCAGCAGCCCGGGGACAGGGGATAATTCACCCCTCCACTTT
CDR3 protein: CASSPGTGDNSPLHF

V gene: TRBV4-1
J gene: TRBJ2-7
D gene: NA
clone size: few
CDR3 DNA: TGCGCCAGCAGCCAAGATACGGGTGGGCAGTACTTC
CDR3 protein: CASSQDTGGQYF

V gene: TRBV4-1
J gene: TRBJ2-2
D gene: TRBD2
clone size: NA
CDR3 DNA: TGCGCCAGCAGCCAAGGACTAGCGGGGGTAGGCGGGGAGCTGTTTTTT
CDR3 protein: CASSQGLAGVGGELFF

V gene: TRBV7-9
J gene: TRBJ1-1
D gene: TRBD1
clone size: NA
CDR3 DNA: TGTGCCAGCAGCTACAGGGGGCCCGCTTTCTTT
CDR3 protein: CASSYRGPAFF

V gene: TRBV11-2
J gene: TRBJ2-2
D gene: NA
clone size: NA
CDR3 DNA: TGTGCCAGCAGCTACCAGACAGGCTCGAACACCGGGGAGCTGTTTTTT
CDR3 protein: CASSYQTGSNTGELFF

V gene: TRBV19
J gene: TRBJ1-1
D gene: TRBD1
clone size: NA
CDR3 DNA: TGTGCCAGTAGGGACAGGGCACGGGCCCTCTGGAACACTGAAGCTTTCTTT
CDR3 protein: CASRDRARALWNTEAFF

V gene: TRBV2
J gene: TRBJ1-1
D gene: NA
clone size: NA
CDR3 DNA: TGTGCCAGCTCAGTAAACACTGAAGCTTTCTTT
CDR3 protein: CASSVNTEAFF

V gene: TRBV6-5
J gene: TRBJ2-3
D gene: NA
clone size: NA
CDR3 DNA: TGTGCCAGCAGCAGGGGTGGCTTGGGAGATACGCAGTATTTT
CDR3 protein: CASSRGGLGDTQYF

V gene: TRBV4-2
J gene: TRBJ1-2
D gene: NA
clone size: NA
CDR3 DNA: TGTGCCAGCAGCCAAGTAGGGGGGGGAAGAGGCTACACCTTC
CDR3 protein: CASSQVGGGRGYTF

V gene: TRBV2
J gene: TRBJ1-6
D gene: NA
clone size: NA
CDR3 DNA: TGTGCCAGCACCCCGACAAGCTCCTATAATTCACCCCTCCACTTT
CDR3 protein: CASTPTSSYNSPLHF

V gene: TRBV20-1
J gene: TRBJ1-2
D gene: NA
clone size: once
CDR3 DNA: TGCAGTGCTAGGGGGGGTTATGGCTACACCTTC
CDR3 protein: CSARGGYGYTF

V gene: TRBV10-2
J gene: TRBJ2-1
D gene: TRBD2
clone size: NA
CDR3 DNA: TGCGCCAGCAGTCCAGCGTGGAGACTAGCGGGGGGTAATGAGCAGTTCTTC
CDR3 protein: CASSPAWRLAGGNEQFF

V gene: TRBV6-5
J gene: TRBJ2-2
D gene: NA
clone size: NA
CDR3 DNA: TGTGCCAGCAGGGGGCCACTCCGCACCGGGGAGCTGTTTTTT
CDR3 protein: CASRGPLRTGELFF

V gene: TRBV11-2
J gene: TRBJ1-4
D gene: NA
clone size: NA
CDR3 DNA: TGTGCCAGCAGCTTGAGATTTAATGAAAAACTGTTTTTT
CDR3 protein: CASSLRFNEKLFF

V gene: TRBV6-5
J gene: TRBJ2-3
D gene: NA
clone size: NA
CDR3 DNA: TGTGCCAGCAGTTACTCGAGGAAGGGGGGGTCAGATACGCAGTATTTT
CDR3 protein: CASSYSRKGGSDTQYF

V gene: TRBV12-3/TRBV12-4
J gene: TRBJ1-2
D gene: NA
clone size: NA
CDR3 DNA: TGTGCCAGCAGTGCCACAGGGCCCTATGGCTACACCTTC
CDR3 protein: CASSATGPYGYTF

V gene: TRBV11-2
J gene: TRBJ2-1
D gene: NA
clone size: NA
CDR3 DNA: TGTGCCAGCAGCTTACAAGTGGACTTGTCCTACAATGAGCAGTTCTTC
CDR3 protein: CASSLQVDLSYNEQFF

V gene: TRBV18
J gene: TRBJ1-3
D gene: NA
clone size: NA
CDR3 DNA: TGTGCCAGCTCACCACCGCAGGGCCTAACAATCTCTGGAAACACCATATATTTT
CDR3 protein: CASSPPQGLTISGNTIYF

V gene: TRBV5-6
J gene: TRBJ1-3
D gene: TRBD1
clone size: NA
CDR3 DNA: TGTGCCAGCAGCTACGACAGGGCTGGAAACACCATATATTTT
CDR3 protein: CASSYDRAGNTIYF

V gene: TRBV19
J gene: TRBJ1-2
D gene: NA
clone size: NA
CDR3 DNA: TGTGCCAGTAGTCCGACCGGGACATTCATCTATGGCTACACCTTC
CDR3 protein: CASSPTGTFIYGYTF